This T cell receptor (beta chain) was obtained from a study of blood T cell repertoires in COVID-19. Looking at the study overall: Material from acute and convalescent COVID-19 was sourced from the United States, Italy and Spain.

The V end was cut by 11 bases, the J end by 2 bases, with 17 bases between. The CDR3 consists of 14 residues. Germline values: CDR1 ENHRY, CDR2 SYGVKD. Original processing notes: Amplification of reference gene primers provided the estimated nucleated cell counts. Clones were sequenced by immunoSEQ multiplex PCR, and TCRdb holds only the in-frame ones, with some missing. D and trimming come from the DNA, and the V and J calls and clone size come from that table. The sample has over 95,000 clones, approximately 81% seen once; the top ten hold more than 3%. This receptor was taken from a man aged 35-49 years with acute or convalescent COVID-19. The J gene is TRBJ2-3, the V gene TRBV10-3, with D possibly TRBD2 on 7 matching bases. Sequencing input: peripheral blood. CDR3 in amino acids: CASDTGGLTDTQYF. The DNA for the CDR3 is TGTGCCTCCGACACGGGGGGCCTCACAGATACGCAGTATTTT.